These 6 T cell receptor beta chains originate from one sample sequenced in a study of blood T cell repertoires in COVID-19. This table comes from immunoSEQ multiplex PCR, and its TCRdb copy is limited to in-frame clones, with some not included. The repertoire consists of under 300,000 clones, with about 82% occurring once and the leading ten covering roughly 12%. Sequenced sample: peripheral blood. These receptors came from a man of 80 years or more with acute or convalescent COVID-19.

The CDR3 DNA reads as TGTGCCAGCAGCTTCCTCCGAAGGGGCCCGAGGGAGCAGTACTTC. Protein product: CASSFLRRGPREQYF. The chain is built from TRBV11-2 and TRBJ2-7; D is perhaps TRBD1 (5 bases). The length of the CDR3 is 15 residues. Germline CDR1 and CDR2: SGHAT and FQNNGV. The V end was cut by 3 bases, the J end by 7 bases, with 19 bases between.

The chain combines TRBV5-6 with TRBJ2-3; 7 bases map to TRBD1. The V gene end was trimmed by 4 bases and the J gene end by 4 bases; junction bases not matched to a gene: 6. Germline values: CDR1 SGHDT, CDR2 YYEEEE. This CDR3 comprises 14 residues. CDR3 in amino acids: CASSPTGPADTQYF. The DNA for the CDR3 is TGTGCCAGCAGCCCGACAGGGCCCGCAGATACGCAGTATTTT.

This clone occurred once. The V and J genes are TRBV19 and TRBJ1-1, with TRBD1 identical over 8 bases. The CDR3 is made up of 14 amino acids. The V gene's germline CDR1 is LNHDA and CDR2 SQIVND (reference sequence). Germline trimming cut 6 bases from V and 5 bases from J; bases unmatched to any gene: 8. In nucleotides, the CDR3 is TGTGCCAGTAGGGCGGGACAGGCTATGACTGAAGCTTTCTTT. Amino acid sequence: CASRAGQAMTEAFF.

This chain connects TRBV6-1 to TRBJ2-2, with TRBD2 identical over 7 bases. Germline lookup yields CDR1 MNHNS and CDR2 SASEGT. V shed 4 bases and J 6 bases; nucleotides not matched to a gene: 11. The CDR3 runs 16 residues. Here the CDR3 DNA reads TGTGCCAGCAGTGGGGGGGGAATGTCTTGGTCCGGGGAGCTGTTTTTT. Translation gives CASSGGGMSWSGELFF.

The gene calls are TRBV5-1 and TRBJ2-1; TRBD2 matches at 7 bases. Trimming took 4 bases from V and 7 from J; bases not matched to a gene: 11. The germline gives CDR1 SGHRS, CDR2 YFSETQ. The CDR3 covers 15 residues. CDR3: CASSPWGGSSNEQFF. In DNA, the CDR3 is TGCGCCAGCAGCCCTTGGGGCGGGAGTTCAAATGAGCAGTTCTTC.

This clone was recorded once. The rearrangement joins TRBV28 to TRBJ2-3; TRBD2 matches at 8 bases. The CDR3 extends over 16 amino acids. Germline assignment: CDR1 MDHEN and CDR2 SYDVKM. V dropped 2 bases and J dropped 2; count of bases not matched to a gene: 6. The CDR3 spells CASSLTGGLYTDTQYF. The CDR3 bases are TGTGCCAGCAGTTTAACGGGGGGGCTCTACACAGATACGCAGTATTTT.